The table lists the clone carrying this TCR beta chain with a few counts. Germline lookup yields CDR1 LNHDA and CDR2 SQIVND (reference sequence). Trimming removed 5 bases from V and 0 bases from J, with 23 bases in between. This CDR3 has 20 residues. TCRdb independently ran MiXCR on the 5' RACE reads; one entry per CDR3 protein. Of tens of thousands of distinct CDR3 sequences in the sample, about 14% were seen once. This specimen belongs to a study of early T cells in non-severe SARS-CoV-2 infection. The sequencing used whole blood, collected at baseline. This sequence originates from an adult who was a healthcare worker with PCR-confirmed SARS-CoV-2 infection or an uninfected control (not recorded which). This chain links TRBV19 with TRBJ2-6; the D is unclear. In nucleotides, the CDR3 is TGTGCCAGTAGTCCTCTCGCCTGGATTTCTCGAAGCTCTGGGGCCAACGTCCTGACTTTC. Translation gives CASSPLAWISRSSGANVLTF.